This TCR beta chain was recorded in a study of T cells in Graves' hyperthyroidism and ophthalmopathy. Germline V gene sequence: CDR1 SEHNR, CDR2 FQNEAQ (reference sequence). There are 13 residues in the CDR3. V lost 5 bases, J lost 4 bases, and 11 bases lay in between. Researchers took RNA transcripts and amplified the TCR beta CDR3 regions from them. The HTBI primer set was used in a first-round RT-PCR of the TCR CDR3. TCRdb re-derived calls from the multiplex PCR reads in MiXCR, one entry per CDR3 protein. The sample gives roughly 640,000 distinct CDR3 sequences, 15% to 20% of which show up once; roughly 3% is in the top ten. Subjects with ophthalmopathy showed a Clinical Activity Score no lower than 3, a NOSPECS grade no lower than 4, and a duration shorter than 3 months.

The rearrangement joins TRBV7-9 to TRBJ1-2; no firm D call. Sequencing input: blood. This clonotype originated in a middle-aged woman with Graves' ophthalmopathy. CDR3 nucleotide sequence: TGTGCCAGCAGCAACGAGAACAGCTATGGCTACACCTTC. Protein product: CASSNENSYGYTF.